Each of the 6 T cell receptor beta chains below was sequenced from the same sample in a study of blood T cell repertoires in COVID-19. TCRdb's copy holds only in-frame clones and misses some; the assay was immunoSEQ multiplex PCR. The table lists roughly 69,000 clones, just over 85% of them singletons. The sequenced sample was peripheral blood. All receptors come from a human donor in a cohort sampled during active COVID-19.

The chain's CDR3 is CASSLYRTGAGEQYF. In DNA form, the CDR3 reads TGTGCCAGCAGCTTATATCGGACGGGAGCGGGCGAGCAGTACTTC. This rearrangement joins TRBV11-2 to TRBJ2-7; a weak D match, TRBD2 (6 bases). The CDR3 length is 15 residues. V was trimmed by 2 bases and J by 6 bases, leaving 17 bases between them. CDR1 is SGHAT, CDR2 FQNNGV, per germline.

The sample holds a few counts of this clone. This chain joins TRBV5-1 and TRBJ2-1; D unclear. CDR3 size: 16 residues. Looked up from germline, CDR1 is SGHRS and CDR2 is YFSETQ. Trimming left V 0 bases short and J 3 bases short, with 13 bases between. The CDR3 is CASSLGLAQYYNEQFF. The DNA for the CDR3 is TGCGCCAGCAGCTTGGGTTTGGCACAATACTACAATGAGCAGTTCTTC.

This clone was seen a handful of times. The V gene is TRBV4-2, the J gene TRBJ1-3; possible D gene TRBD1, 5 bases. Trimming removed 0 bases at V and 0 bases at J, with 12 bases between. In germline, CDR1 is LGHNA, CDR2 YNFKEQ. This CDR3 has 17 residues. The CDR3 loop is CASSQDGGFGSGNTIYF. CDR3 sequence (DNA): TGTGCCAGCAGCCAAGATGGGGGGTTTGGCTCTGGAAACACCATATATTTT.

The chain joins TRBV11-2 to TRBJ2-7; a weak D match, TRBD2 (6 bases). V dropped 2 bases and J dropped 5 bases, with 16 bases sitting between them. CDR3 size: 15 residues. Per germline, CDR1 SGHAT and CDR2 FQNNGV. CDR3 sequence (DNA): TGTGCCAGCAGCTTAATCGGTCGGGAGAGGCACGAGCAGTACTTC. Translating it yields CASSLIGRERHEQYF. Using reference TRBV11-2 and TRBJ2-7 for the parts outside the CDR3, the full variable domain is EAGVAQSPRYKIIEKRQSVAFWCNPISGHATLYWYQQILGQGPKLLIQFQNNGVVDDSQLPKDRFSAERLKGVDSTLKIQPAKLEDSAVYLCASSLIGRERHEQYFGPGTRLTVT.

This clone was observed many times. The chain links TRBV14 to TRBJ1-2; 10 bases fit TRBD1. The V and J ends lost 4 bases and 4 bases, in that order; junction bases with no gene match: 3. This CDR3 has 14 residues. CDR1 is SGHDN and CDR2 is FVKESK in the germline V gene. The CDR3 spells CASSPWTGGYGYTF. The CDR3 DNA sequence: TGTGCCAGCAGCCCCTGGACAGGGGGCTATGGCTACACCTTC.

This clone showed up just once. The CDR3 here is CASSPGLAGLGEQFF. CDR3 in DNA: TGTGCCAGCTCACCGGGACTAGCGGGCCTAGGTGAGCAGTTCTTC. The V gene is TRBV18, the J gene TRBJ2-1; 12 bases agree with TRBD2. The J segment lost 9 bases and the V segment lost 3 bases, leaving 6 bases of the junction unmatched. Germline lookup yields CDR1 KGHSH and CDR2 LQKENI. The CDR3 contains 15 residues.